This T cell receptor (beta chain) was captured by sequencing in a study of blood T cell repertoires in COVID-19. Overall study: The study drew acute and convalescent COVID-19 samples from the United States, Italy and Spain. Sample material is recorded as cDNA or gDNA derived from T cells, B-cell-depleted T cells, or PBMCs.

Individuals drawn from under 30 US areas were about 18 to 90 years old. Participant-given clinical history determined each cohort assignment. The CDR3 has 16 amino acids. Some clones are missing from TCRdb's copy, which holds only in-frame ones; the method was immunoSEQ multiplex PCR. The sample lists roughly 500,000 clones; less than 90% were seen once. Material: PBMCs or T cells enriched from blood (not recorded which). V and J are TRBV21-1 and TRBJ1-6. TRBV21-1 is a pseudogene locus. The source of this sequence is a woman aged 55 to 70 who had recovered from COVID-19. The CDR3 region has the DNA TGTGCCAGCAGCAAAGGTCGTATACGGTATAATTCACCCCTCCACTTT. This gives the protein CASSKGRIRYNSPLHF.